This TCR beta chain was recovered during a study of blood T cell repertoires in COVID-19. Sequencing used immunoSEQ multiplex PCR; TCRdb keeps in-frame clones, though not all of them. Among around 150,000 clones listed, around 84% were seen once. Trimming took off 0 bases at V and 4 bases at J, with 4 bases between the two ends. Germline CDR1 is MGHRA and CDR2 is YSYEKL. CDR3 length: 13 amino acids. The specimen sequenced was peripheral blood. This chain connects TRBV4-1 to TRBJ2-1; D is ambiguous. The receptor comes from a man aged 65-85 years with acute or convalescent COVID-19. CDR3 sequence: CASSQEQYNEQFF. The DNA for the CDR3 is TGCGCCAGCAGCCAAGAACAATACAATGAGCAGTTCTTC.